This T cell receptor beta chain was captured by sequencing in a study of blood T cells in healthy people across ages. Study-wide context: About one barcoded TCR beta cDNA was captured per two T cells.

There are a few counts of this clonotype. Its antigen is unidentified. General study results and limits: With age, beta diversity per million T cells declined roughly linearly, significantly by roughly 40.

A second PCR of 7 to 11 cycles used a sample-barcoded 5' primer and a J-beta primer mix. Each cDNA molecule received a tag from a template-switch adaptor that had 12 random nucleotides. TCRdb passed the 5' RACE reads through MiXCR, listing each CDR3 protein once. The sample consists of roughly 1.9 million distinct CDR3 sequences, 30% to 40% of them appearing once. The CDR3 totals 12 residues. V lost 1 base, J lost 7 bases, and 10 bases lay in between. Germline CDR1 SQVTM, CDR2 ANQGSEA. V and J are TRBV29-1 and TRBJ1-1, with D possibly being TRBD1 (6 bases). The source is a human donor in good health. The sequenced material came from blood. In DNA, the CDR3 is TGCAGCGTTGAAGGGGGGGCCAGTGAAGCTTTCTTT. Protein product: CSVEGGASEAFF.